This T cell receptor (beta chain) comes out of a study of cytomegalovirus exposure and HLA in healthy donors (dated by TCRdb to 2015 to 2018). Study-level background: A later analysis indicated that the 120 or so validation repertoires were generated on the platform also employed for the roughly 720 repertoires of the first cohort. To predict cytomegalovirus infection status, the study brought together high-throughput TCR immunosequencing, statistical association of individual TCRs with disease status, and machine learning. The aim of the study was to test whether cataloging public T cell receptors could identify signatures of past pathogen exposure. A separate validation cohort of 100 to 150 different subjects was used in addition to the roughly 700-subject first cohort.

The donors belonged to the validation cohort of around 130 subjects, which was separate from the approximately 700-subject first cohort. The library was prepared using the immunoSEQ multiplex PCR assay. As for the original processing: A statistical classification framework was developed to diagnose cytomegalovirus status using the catalog of TCR beta chain sequences. Drawn from immuneACCESS, this table holds only the in-frame rearrangements with V and J called that TCRdb kept. Clones are partly lost; checked studies trace under half to an unresolved V gene and leave the rest unexplained. The V and J calls and clone size were taken over from that table, and D and trimming were inferred from the DNA. Across this sample there are about 160,000 clones, with less than 90% seen only once. Together, the top ten hold roughly 10% of the sample. This clone was seen more than once but under ten times. Its antigen is still unknown. No qualities accompany the bases; no much larger clone lies one base away.

CDR1 and CDR2 are read off the germline V gene (reference sequence) as SEHNR and FQNEAQ. Trimming removed 2 bases from V and 5 bases from J, leaving 16 bases between the germline ends. The CDR3, from cysteine to phenylalanine, totals 15 residues. Just CDR3 DNA is preserved here, 45 bases in frame from base 1. Points the paper makes about the study in general: All 110 or so repertoires were used to score co-occurrence in the validation cohort in a later analysis, because that analysis had no HLA typing for the cohort. In a later analysis, TCRs clustered in the first cohort were found to also tend to co-occur in the 120 validation repertoires, with approximately 95% of cluster scores above 0. The classifier was reported to diagnose cytomegalovirus status with high specificity and sensitivity in both the original and validation cohorts. A total of fewer than 200 TCR beta chains were listed by the study as associated with cytomegalovirus. Most TCR sequences were observed very rarely across donors, whereas some public TCRs were present in many individuals. In vitro tests confirmed that a few of the cytomegalovirus-associated TCR beta chains recognize cytomegalovirus antigens. It was suggested by the authors that the approach could potentially be generalized to other disease states and immunological phenotypes.

The sequence was obtained from a young man in good health and CMV-seropositive. The V gene is TRBV7-9 and the J gene is TRBJ2-7; the D gene identity is not certain. Specimen: PBMCs. The CDR3 region has the sequence CASSLSSQMSNEQYF. In nucleotides, the sequence is TGTGCCAGCAGCTTAAGTTCACAGATGTCCAACGAGCAGTACTTC.